These T cell receptor beta chains were read from a single sample in a study of shared clonotypes between healthy human individuals. Method: immunoSEQ multiplex PCR; TCRdb's copy keeps in-frame clones and lacks some. The repertoire holds roughly 2 million clones, roughly 95% seen once, with 0.1% to 0.15% in the top ten. Sequencing used naive CD4+ T cells sorted from blood. Receptors were obtained from a man between 18 and 29 years old in good health. Each CDR3 is given with its conserved first and last residue. Each record gives: clone size, D gene, V gene, J gene, CDR3 protein. The D gene is left open where the match is weak. For some rows the clone size is stated as once, few or many, or as a class when expanded; others skip it.

>.|TRBD2|TRBV5-1|TRBJ2-1
CASSLRGPSGSTPYNEQFF
>.|TRBD1|TRBV2|TRBJ1-6
CASSETGSNSPLHF
>.|TRBD1|TRBV2|TRBJ2-5
CASTLQGVKETQYF
>.|.|TRBV15|TRBJ2-5
CATSRGAVNQETQYF
>.|.|TRBV30|TRBJ1-6
CAWTVERNSPLHF
>.|.|TRBV4-1|TRBJ2-7
CASSQGYGPAATYEQYF
>once|.|TRBV19|TRBJ2-1
CASGQRVNEQFF
>few|.|TRBV30|TRBJ1-5
CAWSVRDRNNQPQHF
>.|.|TRBV15|TRBJ2-7
CATSRDRGVAYEQYF
>.|TRBD2|TRBV30|TRBJ2-7
CAWSVLGLAGGEQYF
>.|.|TRBV11-2|TRBJ1-2
CASSLDPGGVSYTF
>.|.|TRBV18|TRBJ2-7
CASSSQRGLGQYF
>.|.|TRBV28|TRBJ2-7
CASSLGGHYEQYF
>.|.|TRBV7-9|TRBJ2-7
CASRSEGNSYEQYF
>.|.|TRBV7-2|TRBJ2-1
CASSLAGSTNEQFF
>.|.|TRBV30|TRBJ2-5
CAWSGGEETQYF
>.|.|TRBV6-1|TRBJ2-5
CASSEESGAGHPWETQYF
>once|TRBD1|TRBV4-1|TRBJ2-4
CASSQGSVTGSKNIQYF
>.|.|TRBV29-1|TRBJ1-5
CSVVEGNQPQHF
>.|.|TRBV18|TRBJ2-7
CASSFGVNYEQYF
>.|.|TRBV18|TRBJ2-3
CASQGTIPDTQYF
>.|.|TRBV5-1|TRBJ2-2
CASSFWNSANTGELFF
>.|.|TRBV6-6|TRBJ1-3
CASSSLQGGGNTIYF
>.|TRBD1|TRBV7-2|TRBJ2-2
CASSPQGLVRTGELFF
>.|.|TRBV2|TRBJ2-1
CASSVSQLNEQFF
>.|.|TRBV9|TRBJ2-3
CASNDNADTQYF
>.|.|TRBV5-6|TRBJ1-2
CASSRQSYGYTF
>.|.|TRBV6-6|TRBJ2-2
CATRILNTGELFF
>.|TRBD1|TRBV5-5|TRBJ1-3
CASSPIGQGGNTIYF
>once|TRBD2|TRBV6-6|TRBJ2-7
CASSLPQGLAGREQYF
>.|TRBD2|TRBV7-9|TRBJ2-1
CASSSSGGLWHEQFF
>once|.|TRBV7-9|TRBJ1-1
CASSFKVNTEAFF
>.|.|TRBV2|TRBJ2-1
CASFDYQSSYNEQFF
>.|.|TRBV6-5|TRBJ2-7
CASSSLLSHEQYF
>.|TRBD1|TRBV7-3|TRBJ2-3
CASSPKPGRGNDTQYF
>.|.|TRBV5-4|TRBJ1-2
CASSWAIFEGYTF
>.|TRBD2|TRBV7-6|TRBJ2-3
CASSSNGGLGLQDTQYF
>.|.|TRBV18|TRBJ1-1
CASSIGRGDTEAFF
>.|TRBD1|TRBV7-2|TRBJ2-2
CASSLGQIYTGELFF